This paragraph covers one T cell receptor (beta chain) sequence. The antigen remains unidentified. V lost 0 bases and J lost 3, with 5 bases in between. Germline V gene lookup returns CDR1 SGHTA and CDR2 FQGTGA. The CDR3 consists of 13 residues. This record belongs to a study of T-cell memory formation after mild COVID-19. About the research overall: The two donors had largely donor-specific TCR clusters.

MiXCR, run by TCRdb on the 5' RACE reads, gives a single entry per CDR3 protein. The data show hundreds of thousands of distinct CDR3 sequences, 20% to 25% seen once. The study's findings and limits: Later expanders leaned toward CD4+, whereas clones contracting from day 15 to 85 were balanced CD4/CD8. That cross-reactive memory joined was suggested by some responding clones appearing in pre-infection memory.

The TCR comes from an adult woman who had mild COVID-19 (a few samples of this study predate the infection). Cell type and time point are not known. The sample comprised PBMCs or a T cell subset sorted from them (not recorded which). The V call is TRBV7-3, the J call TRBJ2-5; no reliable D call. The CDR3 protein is CASSLTPEETQYF. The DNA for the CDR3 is TGTGCCAGCAGCTTAACCCCCGAAGAGACCCAGTACTTC.